This T cell receptor (beta chain) was captured by sequencing in a study of cytomegalovirus exposure and HLA in healthy donors. As to this clone: No antigen is known for it. It is unclear where the CDR3 begins or ends on the DNA, so no DNA is shown, and the CDR3 is as TCRdb lists it.

13 Jbeta primers and 60 Vbeta primers were used for the PCR. Clones were read by immunoSEQ multiplex PCR, and TCRdb kept only the in-frame ones, dropping some. In the table there are over 100,000 clones, 65% to 90% of which are singletons. Overall study findings and caveats: In a later analysis, at a false discovery rate of 0.05, 15,000 to 20,000 TCR beta sequences were associated with HLA alleles. In vitro confirmation showed three CMV-associated chains to be CMV antigen specific. The majority of CMV-associated TCR beta chains were reported as apparently HLA-restricted in a later analysis. Rare sequences made up most TCRs, while some public TCRs were found in many donors.

The receptor was isolated from a woman under 30 in good health and CMV-seropositive. Sequenced sample: PBMCs.

This chain's CDR3 is CASSKTGVGQGITLWGKEQYF. The V call is TRBV21-1, the J call TRBJ2-7; the D segment call TRBD1 is taken from the table without a DNA check. TRBV21-1 counts as a pseudogene. The CDR3 extends over 21 residues, inclusive of both ends.